This TCR beta chain was sequenced during a study of blood T cell repertoires in COVID-19. Study details: Spain, Italy and the United States supplied samples that represented acute and convalescent COVID-19. T cells, B-cell-depleted T cells, or PBMCs supplied cDNA or gDNA.

The germline V and J ends were trimmed by 0 bases and 0 bases, with 7 bases remaining between them. CDR3 length: 15 amino acids. The V gene's germline CDR1 is SGHRS and CDR2 YFSETQ. Seattle's cohort entered during active infection and was followed longitudinally. In the authors' workflow: How many nucleated cells were present was estimated from reference gene primer amplification. Profiling relied on immunoSEQ multiplex PCR, and the TCRdb table lists in-frame clones only, not all of them. V and J calls plus clone size are reproduced from that table; the DNA served to infer D and trimming. The sample lists 150,000 to 170,000 clones, 85% seen once, with 8% to 9% in the top ten.

This sequence joins TRBV5-1 and TRBJ1-3; D remains unclear. Sequencing used peripheral blood. The clonotype comes from a woman aged 55-70 years with COVID-19, enrolled during active disease. CDR3 in DNA: TGCGCCAGCAGCTTGGACGGAGCCTCTGGAAACACCATATATTTT. Translating it yields CASSLDGASGNTIYF.